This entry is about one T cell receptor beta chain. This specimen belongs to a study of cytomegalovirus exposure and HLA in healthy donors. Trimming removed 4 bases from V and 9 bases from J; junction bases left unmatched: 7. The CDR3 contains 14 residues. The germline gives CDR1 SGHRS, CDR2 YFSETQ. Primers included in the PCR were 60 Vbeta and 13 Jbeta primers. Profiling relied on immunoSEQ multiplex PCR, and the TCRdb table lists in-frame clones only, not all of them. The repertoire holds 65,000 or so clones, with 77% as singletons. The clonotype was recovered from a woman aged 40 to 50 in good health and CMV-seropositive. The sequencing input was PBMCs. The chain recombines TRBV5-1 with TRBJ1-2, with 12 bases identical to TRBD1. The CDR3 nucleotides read TGCGCCAGCAGCACCGGGACAGGGGGCAATAGCTACACCTTC. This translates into CASSTGTGGNSYTF.